What follows are 27 T cell receptor beta chains derived from one specimen sequenced in a study of post-analysis software for immune sequencing data. Study-wide findings and caveats: Included in a set of roughly five TRBV segments more frequent in patients than controls were TRBV5-6, TRBV5-1 and TRBV20-1.

TCR beta cDNA libraries included unique molecular identifiers. TCRdb recomputed calls from the PCR reads with MiXCR, one row per CDR3 protein. This table holds some 370,000 distinct CDR3 sequences, roughly 36% found once. These TCRs are of unknown antigen specificity. The specimen sequenced was blood. Source of these receptors: a girl aged 5 to 17 with multiple sclerosis.

The gene calls are TRBV29-1 and TRBJ1-2; no clear D. CDR1 is SQVTM, CDR2 ANQGSEA, per germline. This CDR3 comprises 12 residues. Between the trimmed V and J ends, which lost 5 bases and 7 bases, there was a span of 14 bases. CDR3 sequence: CSVTRPRGGYTF. The CDR3 coding sequence is TGCAGCGTTACCCGACCCCGGGGTGGCTACACCTTC.

This clonotype was counted only a few times. The rearrangement links TRBV18 to TRBJ1-6, with 11 bases lining up with TRBD1. Germline CDR1 and CDR2: KGHSH and LQKENI. V was clipped by 0 bases and J by 8 bases; unmatched bases: 0. The CDR3 has 15 amino acids. The CDR3 is CASSPPGQGDSPLHF. CDR3 bases: TGTGCCAGCTCACCACCGGGACAGGGGGATTCACCCCTCCACTTT.

This chain joins TRBV5-5 and TRBJ2-5, with 7 bases that match TRBD1. The CDR3 covers 16 residues. Trimming cost V 4 bases and J 5 bases; bases outside gene matches: 14. Germline-derived CDR1 and CDR2 are SGHKS and YYEKEE (reference sequence). Here the CDR3 reads CASSKFQGVIQETQYF. The DNA for the CDR3 is TGTGCCAGCAGCAAGTTTCAGGGGGTAATACAGGAGACCCAGTACTTC.

The rearrangement links TRBV5-1 to TRBJ1-1; D gene ambiguous. This CDR3 spans 15 amino acids. V lost 0 bases and J 0 bases, leaving 9 bases between the germline ends. Germline V gene data show CDR1 as SGHRS and CDR2 as YFSETQ. CDR3 nucleotides: TGCGCCAGCAGCTTGGACGTCAGAGTGAACACTGAAGCTTTCTTT. Its translation is CASSLDVRVNTEAFF. The complete variable domain, with remaining parts taken from reference TRBV5-1 and TRBJ1-1, reads KAGVTQTPRYLIKTRGQQVTLSCSPISGHRSVSWYQQTPGQGLQFLFEYFSETQRNKGNFPGRFSGRQFSNSRSEMNVSTLELGDSALYLCASSLDVRVNTEAFFGQGTRLTVV.

This clonotype occurred a few times. This sequence joins TRBV12-3 or TRBV12-4 and TRBJ1-5; D possibly corresponds to TRBD1 (6 bases). This CDR3 is built from 14 residues. V lost 8 bases, J lost 5 bases, and 16 bases lay in between. The CDR3 loop is CASSVIGGDQPQHF. CDR3 nucleotide sequence: TGTGCCAGCTCCGTTATAGGGGGTGATCAGCCCCAGCATTTT.

This clonotype was counted ten times or more. The chain employs TRBV27 and TRBJ1-1; possibly TRBD1 for D (5 bases). The V gene's germline CDR1 is MNHEY and CDR2 SMNVEV (reference sequence). The CDR3 has 14 residues. Trimming took off 3 bases at V and 0 bases at J, with 8 bases between the two ends. The CDR3 region has the DNA TGTGCCAGCAGTTTCGGGACGGTGAACACTGAAGCTTTCTTT. Protein: CASSFGTVNTEAFF.

The chain links TRBV13 to TRBJ1-6; possible D gene TRBD1, 6 bases. V was cut by 1 base and J by 11 bases, with 15 bases left in between. Germline V gene sequence: CDR1 PRHDT, CDR2 FYEKMQ (reference sequence). CDR3 length: 15 residues. CDR3 loop: CASSLAEQGRPPLHF. The CDR3 DNA follows: TGTGCCAGCAGCTTAGCGGAACAGGGACGGCCACCCCTCCACTTT.

This clonotype has ten or more counts. This chain links TRBV19 with TRBJ2-7; TRBD1 matches 9 bases. The CDR3 length is 13 residues. Germline CDR1 and CDR2: LNHDA and SQIVND (reference sequence). V trimming: 5 bases; J trimming: 4 bases; junction bases outside the gene matches: 3. The CDR3 nucleotides read TGTGCCAGTAGTTCGACAGGGGGTTACGAGCAGTACTTC. It specifies CASSSTGGYEQYF.

Only a few counts were recorded for this clonotype. The V gene is TRBV2, the J gene TRBJ2-1, with TRBD1 matching 7 bases. The CDR3 runs 14 residues. V shed 3 bases and J 11 bases; nucleotides not matched to a gene: 10. Germline values: CDR1 SNHLY, CDR2 FYNNEI. In nucleotides, the CDR3 is TGTGCCAGCAGTGATAGGGACAGAACAATGAAGCAGTTCTTC. It specifies CASSDRDRTMKQFF.

The chain links TRBV28 to TRBJ2-5; 7 bases line up with TRBD1. The CDR3 is made up of 17 amino acids. The germline V gene encodes CDR1 MDHEN and CDR2 SYDVKM. Losses at the gene ends were 5 bases for V and 4 bases for J; bases not matched to a gene: 16. The CDR3 loop reads CASSDRQGIVQGETQYF. CDR3 DNA: TGTGCCAGCAGTGATCGACAGGGTATTGTCCAAGGAGAGACCCAGTACTTC.

The rearrangement uses TRBV4-1 and TRBJ2-1; D may be TRBD1 (6 bases). The CDR3 contains 16 residues. Germline lookup yields CDR1 MGHRA and CDR2 YSYEKL. The germline V and J ends were trimmed by 0 bases and 5 bases, with 14 bases remaining between them. The CDR3, as DNA: TGCGCCAGCAGCCAAGATGTGGGGGCCGTCAACAATGAGCAGTTCTTC. Encoded protein: CASSQDVGAVNNEQFF.

The chain recombines TRBV19 with TRBJ2-6, with 10 bases fitting TRBD1. V was pared by 4 bases and J by 4 bases, with 7 bases of the junction left unmatched. The CDR3 covers 17 residues. Germline CDR1 and CDR2: LNHDA and SQIVND (reference sequence). The CDR3 nucleotides read TGTGCCAGTAGTAGGGACAGGGGTTCCTCGGGGGCCAACGTCCTGACTTTC. Amino acid sequence: CASSRDRGSSGANVLTF.

This clonotype was picked up a small number of times. The chain combines TRBV20-1 with TRBJ1-2, with a weak D call TRBD1 (6 bases). The length of the CDR3 is 13 residues. Germline V lookup: CDR1 DFQATT, CDR2 SNEGSKA (reference sequence). Trimming took 0 bases from V and 7 from J, leaving 12 bases between them. The CDR3: CSARDTGLGGYTF. The CDR3 DNA follows: TGCAGTGCTAGAGACACAGGGTTGGGTGGCTACACCTTC.

The chain combines TRBV7-9 with TRBJ2-4; 7 bases fit TRBD2. Per the germline V gene, CDR1 is SEHNR and CDR2 is FQNEAQ (reference sequence). The CDR3 covers 16 residues. Trimming took 2 bases from V and 7 from J; bases not matched to a gene: 11. This CDR3 is CASSLPGGLERNIQYF. The CDR3 nucleotides are TGTGCCAGCAGCTTACCCGGTGGACTAGAGAGGAACATTCAGTACTTC.

This clonotype has only a few counts. V and J are TRBV7-9 and TRBJ2-7; D may be TRBD2 (6 bases). The germline gives CDR1 SEHNR, CDR2 FQNEAQ (reference sequence). This CDR3 has 16 amino acids. V shed 3 bases and J shed 3 bases, with 18 bases lying between them. In nucleotides, the CDR3 is TGTGCCAGCAGCTTGGCTGACGGGGGTACCAGCTACGAGCAGTACTTC. Translation gives CASSLADGGTSYEQYF.

This clonotype was counted only a few times. The rearrangement uses TRBV6-4 and TRBJ2-6; possibly TRBD2 for D (6 bases). Between the trimmed V and J ends, which lost 7 bases and 4 bases, there was a span of 11 bases. This CDR3 region has 14 residues. Germline V gene data show CDR1 as MRHNA and CDR2 as SNTAGT. Here the CDR3 reads CASKEGPGANVLTF. CDR3 nucleotides: TGTGCCAGCAAGGAGGGGCCCGGGGCCAACGTCCTGACTTTC.

The CDR3 region has the DNA TGTGCCAGCAGCTTAGTTCCTAGCGGAACCTACGAGCAGTACTTC. Translated: CASSLVPSGTYEQYF. The rearrangement links TRBV7-2 to TRBJ2-5; 7 bases align to TRBD2. The DNA end is a closer match to TRBJ2-7, so the J assignment may be wrong. Germline V gives CDR1 SGHTA, CDR2 FQGNSA. This CDR3 is built from 15 residues.

This clonotype was counted once. V usage is TRBV7-9 and J usage is TRBJ1-2, with D unclear. Germline CDR1 reads SEHNR; CDR2 reads FQNEAQ (reference sequence). Trimming left V 1 base short and J 5 bases short, with 5 bases between. The CDR3 spans 12 residues. As DNA, the CDR3 is TGTGCCAGCAGCTTAGATTTATATGGCTACACCTTC. Translation: CASSLDLYGYTF.

The chain employs TRBV5-1 and TRBJ1-2; TRBD1 aligns across 8 bases. The CDR3 length is 14 residues. V lost 6 bases and J lost 8; bases outside the gene matches: 12. CDR1 and CDR2 (germline): SGHRS, YFSETQ. This chain's CDR3 is CASKQDRDGYGYTF. CDR3 nucleotide sequence: TGCGCCAGCAAACAGGACAGGGACGGGTACGGCTACACCTTC.

This chain links TRBV20-1 with TRBJ1-5; D is possibly TRBD1 (5 bases). Trimming took 3 bases from V and 1 from J, leaving 7 bases between them. Germline CDR1 is DFQATT and CDR2 is SNEGSKA (reference sequence). This CDR3 is 13 amino acids long. CDR3 residues: CSARKGSNQPQHF. The CDR3 DNA reads TGCAGTGCTAGGAAGGGGAGCAATCAGCCCCAGCATTTT.

This chain uses TRBV12-3 or TRBV12-4 with TRBJ1-1; the D is unclear. The V end lost 2 bases, the J end lost 0 bases, and 10 bases lay between the germline ends. CDR3 length: 15 residues. CDR3 bases: TGTGCCAGCAGTTTATCGGACGGCATGAACACTGAAGCTTTCTTT. It encodes CASSLSDGMNTEAFF.

The chain carries TRBV13 and TRBJ2-7, with 7 nucleotides matching TRBD2. There are 13 residues in the CDR3. Trimming removed 11 bases from V and 6 bases from J; junction bases left unmatched: 13. Germline CDR1 is PRHDT and CDR2 is FYEKMQ (reference sequence). The CDR3 region is CAGGDSDRGEQYF. CDR3 nucleotides: TGTGCCGGGGGGGACTCCGATAGAGGCGAGCAGTACTTC. Looking up the rest from reference TRBV13 and TRBJ2-7 gives the full variable domain: AAGVIQSPRHLIKEKRETATLKCYPIPRHDTVYWYQQGPGQDPQFLISFYEKMQSDKGSIPDRFSAQQFSDYHSELNMSSLELGDSALYFCAGGDSDRGEQYFGPGTRLTVT.

The rearrangement joins TRBV5-5 to TRBJ2-1; D is perhaps TRBD2 (7 bases). The better agreement between TRBJ2-7 and the DNA end casts doubt on the J call. CDR3 length equals 19 residues. Germline CDR1 reads SGHKS; CDR2 reads YYEKEE (reference sequence). Written as DNA, the CDR3 is TGTGCCAGCAGCTTGGCAAGACGGCGGGGGCCCCCTCTCTACAATGAGCAGTACTTC. Encoded protein: CASSLARRRGPPLYNEQYF.

The V and J genes are TRBV12-3 or TRBV12-4 and TRBJ1-4, with D perhaps TRBD1 (5 bases). The CDR3 is 13 amino acids. Trimming stripped 5 bases from V and 8 bases from J, with 12 bases between. CDR3 nucleotide sequence: TGTGCCAGCAGTCCCGGCAGGGAAGAAAAACTGTTTTTT. Residues: CASSPGREEKLFF.

This clonotype was counted between two and nine times. V gene TRBV20-1 combines with J gene TRBJ2-1; TRBD2 matches at 8 bases. V shed 0 bases and J 7 bases; nucleotides not matched to a gene: 14. CDR3 length equals 17 residues. The germline V gene has CDR1 DFQATT and CDR2 SNEGSKA (reference sequence). CDR3 coding DNA: TGCAGTGCTAGAGACCCCATCTCCCAGCGGGGGCCTAATGAGCAGTTCTTC. Its translation is CSARDPISQRGPNEQFF.

The J gene is TRBJ2-5, the V gene TRBV20-1; tentatively, D is TRBD1 (6 bases). Germline-derived CDR1 and CDR2 are DFQATT and SNEGSKA (reference sequence). V shed 6 bases and J shed 2 bases, with 16 bases lying between them. This CDR3 spans 14 amino acids. The CDR3 reads CSARSGDGQETQYF. The CDR3 region has the DNA TGCAGTGCAAGATCAGGGGACGGGCAAGAGACCCAGTACTTC.

This chain uses TRBV12-3 or TRBV12-4 with TRBJ2-1; possibly TRBD2 for D (5 bases). V shed 3 bases and J shed 8 bases, with 23 bases lying between them. CDR3 length: 17 residues. CDR3 in DNA: TGTGCCAGCAGTTTCTTTGCTACTAGGGTCGAATCTGATGAGCAGTTCTTC. Residues: CASSFFATRVESDEQFF.